The text below deals with one T cell receptor (beta chain). Its antigen is not known. This sample stems from a study of vaccination effects on CD4 cells after COVID-19. Within the ViraFEST assay, antigen-specific CD4+ T cells underwent expansion with viral peptide pools prior to sequencing. Culture proceeded for nine to ten days, and CD4+ T cells were then isolated. Participants each got two BNT162b2 or mRNA-1273 vaccine doses. The data were produced by immunoSEQ multiplex PCR, yet TCRdb's version contains in-frame clones alone and is incomplete. Counted here are almost 70,000 clones, around two thirds occurring once; the ten biggest clones make up 1.5% to 1.7%. Notes on the study in general: Marked contraction was observed in infection-induced and vaccine-induced clones late after vaccination.

The clonotype comes from a human donor who received a COVID-19 vaccine. The source was CD4+ T cells from PBMCs cultured with HCoV-229E spike peptides, collected after COVID-19 vaccination.

The CDR3 DNA sequence: TGTGCCAGCAGCCCTCAAGTTGTGACAGCCACTCATGCTGAGCAGTTCTTC. It is translated as CASSPQVVTATHAEQFF. This chain joins TRBV5-5 and TRBJ2-1; perhaps TRBD1 as D (5 bases). Germline V gene data show CDR1 as SGHKS and CDR2 as YYEKEE (reference sequence). The CDR3 spans 17 residues. The V end lost 4 bases, the J end lost 9 bases, and 26 bases lay between the germline ends.